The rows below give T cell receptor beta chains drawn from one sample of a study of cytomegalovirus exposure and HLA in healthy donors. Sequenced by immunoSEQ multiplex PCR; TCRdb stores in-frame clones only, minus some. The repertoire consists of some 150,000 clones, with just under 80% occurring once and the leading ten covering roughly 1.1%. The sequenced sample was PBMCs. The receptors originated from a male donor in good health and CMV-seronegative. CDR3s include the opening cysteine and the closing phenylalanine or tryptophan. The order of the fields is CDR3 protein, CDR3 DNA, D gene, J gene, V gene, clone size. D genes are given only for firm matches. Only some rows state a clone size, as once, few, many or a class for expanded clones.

CDR3: CASSPGQVDEKLFF; DNA: TGTGCCAGTAGCCCGGGACAGGTTGATGAAAAACTGTTTTTT; D: TRBD1; J: TRBJ1-4; V: TRBV19; size: -
CDR3: CASSLQGSANTEAFF; DNA: TGCGCCAGCAGCCTACAGGGTTCTGCGAACACTGAAGCTTTCTTT; D: -; J: TRBJ1-1; V: TRBV5-1; size: -
CDR3: CASSLRLVTEAFF; DNA: TGTGCCAGCAGCCTTCGGTTGGTCACTGAAGCTTTCTTT; D: -; J: TRBJ1-1; V: TRBV14; size: -
CDR3: CASSQPTGGAGEQYF; DNA: TGTGCCAGCAGCCAACCCACAGGGGGCGCGGGGGAGCAGTACTTC; D: TRBD1; J: TRBJ2-7; V: TRBV7-2; size: -
CDR3: CAWSTDSHSYEQYF; DNA: TGTGCCTGGAGCACAGACAGCCACTCCTACGAGCAGTACTTC; D: -; J: TRBJ2-7; V: TRBV30; size: -
CDR3: CASRFSGGDSYEQYF; DNA: TGCGCCAGCAGGTTTAGCGGGGGTGACTCCTACGAGCAGTACTTC; D: TRBD2; J: TRBJ2-7; V: TRBV4-1; size: few
CDR3: CASSPRRGQETQYF; DNA: TGTGCCAGCAGCCCCCGACGGGGTCAAGAGACCCAGTACTTC; D: -; J: TRBJ2-5; V: TRBV7-9; size: -
CDR3: CAISEPRSPEAFF; DNA: TGTGCCATCAGTGAGCCGCGGAGCCCTGAAGCTTTCTTT; D: -; J: TRBJ1-1; V: TRBV10-3; size: -
CDR3: CSANRDGGYEQYF; DNA: TGCAGCGCCAACCGGGACGGGGGGTACGAGCAGTACTTC; D: TRBD2; J: TRBJ2-7; V: TRBV29-1; size: -
CDR3: CASSPQTGGYNQPQHF; DNA: TGTGCCAGCAGTCCCCAGACAGGCGGGTACAATCAGCCCCAGCATTTT; D: -; J: TRBJ1-5; V: TRBV25-1; size: -
CDR3: CASSFGQGASNQPQHF; DNA: TGCGCCAGCAGCTTTGGACAGGGGGCCAGCAATCAGCCCCAGCATTTT; D: TRBD1; J: TRBJ1-5; V: TRBV5-1; size: -
CDR3: CASGEPEAFF; DNA: TGTGCCAGCGGAGAGCCTGAAGCTTTCTTT; D: -; J: TRBJ1-1; V: TRBV2; size: few
CDR3: CASSQGGGARELFF; DNA: TGTGCCAGCAGCCAAGGCGGGGGGGCGCGGGAGCTGTTTTTT; D: TRBD2; J: TRBJ2-2; V: TRBV4-2; size: -
CDR3: CASSSRQGTADTQYF; DNA: TGTGCCAGCAGCTCACGACAGGGAACCGCAGATACGCAGTATTTT; D: TRBD1; J: TRBJ2-3; V: TRBV7-6; size: -
CDR3: CASSGTSGGASEQFF; DNA: TGTGCCAGCAGTGGAACTAGCGGGGGGGCTAGTGAGCAGTTCTTC; D: TRBD2; J: TRBJ2-1; V: TRBV6-1; size: once